Below are 10 T cell receptor beta chains sequenced from a single sample in a study of human T cells and chemical hapten exposure. Indicated time point: patch test 3, about 24 weeks after DPC sensitization. Treatment indicated: therapeutic diphenylcyclopropenone sensitization with weekly scalp DPC. MiXCR was run by TCRdb on the RACE reads, yielding one entry per CDR3 protein. The table has tens of thousands of distinct CDR3 sequences, 9% to 10% seen once; the top ten hold around a sixth. Source: whole blood, taken in connection with sensitization to the hapten diphenylcyclopropenone (DPC). Source of these receptors: a woman aged 40 to 49 with alopecia areata. Some clones in this sample may be carry-over from other donors' samples.

This clonotype was seen only a few times. The chain links TRBV25-1 to TRBJ2-7, with D perhaps being TRBD1 or TRBD2 (6 bases each). The CDR3 covers 15 residues. Germline V gives CDR1 MGHDK, CDR2 SYGVNS. Trimming pared 3 bases from V and 0 bases from J, leaving 12 bases between. The CDR3 here is CASSDGGLSSYEQYF. DNA for the CDR3: TGTGCCAGCAGTGATGGGGGGCTTAGCTCCTACGAGCAGTACTTC.

This clonotype was seen a few times. The V gene is TRBV11-2, the J gene TRBJ2-7, with D possibly TRBD2 on 7 matching bases. Trimming removed 8 bases at V and 5 bases at J, with 13 bases between. Germline CDR1 and CDR2: SGHAT and FQNNGV. This CDR3 comprises 12 residues. CDR3 in DNA: TGTGCCAGCCAGGGGCGGGGGCACGAGCAGTACTTC. As protein: CASQGRGHEQYF.

This clonotype has ten or more counts. The chain combines TRBV7-9 with TRBJ1-1; no firm D call. The germline V gene has CDR1 SEHNR and CDR2 FQNEAQ (reference sequence). This CDR3 region has 14 residues. V lost 0 bases and J lost 7, with 12 bases in between. The chain's CDR3 is CASSLAQVGIEAFF. CDR3 coding DNA: TGTGCCAGCAGCTTAGCTCAGGTAGGGATTGAAGCTTTCTTT.

This clonotype was seen at least ten times. The chain recombines TRBV4-2 with TRBJ2-7, with D possibly matching TRBD2 (5 bases). Germline V CDR1 and CDR2: LGHNA, YNFKEQ. The CDR3 has 15 amino acids. Deletions cut 4 bases from V and 0 bases from J, with 13 bases between. CDR3 DNA: TGTGCCAGCAGCCCCGGTCGGGGAGACTCCTACGAGCAGTACTTC. This translates into CASSPGRGDSYEQYF.

In its sample, this clonotype was seen many times. This rearrangement joins TRBV6-5 to TRBJ1-2; no firm D call. V lost 3 bases and J lost 10, with 9 bases in between. Germline CDR1 and CDR2: MNHEY and SVGAGI. The CDR3 extends over 11 amino acids. CDR3 loop: CASSYGNVYTF. The CDR3 nucleotides are TGTGCCAGCAGTTATGGCAATGTCTACACCTTC.

In this sample, this clonotype turned up many times. This rearrangement joins TRBV6-1 to TRBJ2-7; D may be TRBD2 (5 bases). Trimming stripped 6 bases from V and 0 bases from J, with 12 bases between. The germline CDR1 and CDR2 sequences are MNHNS and SASEGT. The CDR3 sequence is 14 residues long. CDR3 sequence reads: CASSAGGSSYEQYF. Here the CDR3 DNA reads TGTGCCAGCAGCGCCGGAGGCAGCTCCTACGAGCAGTACTTC.

This clonotype has ten or more counts. The rearrangement joins TRBV6-1 to TRBJ1-4, with TRBD1 as a possible D gene (5 bases). The CDR3 has 14 residues. The V and J ends lost 8 bases and 0 bases respectively, with 10 bases between them. The germline gives CDR1 MNHNS, CDR2 SASEGT. Here the CDR3 reads CASGGWATNEKLFF. CDR3 DNA: TGTGCCAGCGGGGGATGGGCAACTAATGAAAAACTGTTTTTT.

This rearrangement joins TRBV6-5 to TRBJ2-2; TRBD1 might be the D (6 bases). Per germline, CDR1 MNHEY and CDR2 SVGAGI. The CDR3 sequence is 17 residues long. Trimming cost V 5 bases and J 0 bases, with 16 bases left between them. CDR3 sequence reads: CASSHRPGQTNTGELFF. The CDR3, as DNA: TGTGCCAGCAGTCACCGTCCGGGACAAACGAACACCGGGGAGCTGTTTTTT.

This clonotype appeared a few times. The CDR3 bases are TGTGCCAGCAGTGGGCGCATGAACACTGAAGCTTTCTTT. Translated: CASSGRMNTEAFF. The chain links TRBV7-2 to TRBJ1-1; no clear D. The CDR3 consists of 13 residues. V shed 6 bases and J shed 0 bases, with 8 bases lying between them. Germline-derived CDR1 and CDR2 are SGHTA and FQGNSA.

Ten or more counts support this clonotype. The rearrangement uses TRBV19 and TRBJ1-1; D possibly corresponds to TRBD1 (5 bases). Between the trimmed V and J ends, which lost 5 bases and 4 bases, there was a span of 14 bases. This CDR3 has 14 amino acids. Germline V gene sequence: CDR1 LNHDA, CDR2 SQIVND (reference sequence). This chain's CDR3 is CASSPTVKTTEAFF. The CDR3 DNA follows: TGTGCCAGTAGTCCGACAGTGAAGACCACTGAAGCTTTCTTT.